This T cell receptor (beta chain) was sequenced in a study of blood T cell repertoires in COVID-19. Whole-study context: COVID-19 samples from acute and convalescent phases originated in the United States, Italy and Spain.

Original analysis: Counts of nucleated cells, estimated from reference gene primer amplification, were obtained. Sequenced by immunoSEQ multiplex PCR; TCRdb stores in-frame clones only, minus some. The V and J calls and the clone size are those of that table, but D and trimming were determined from the DNA. The repertoire holds approximately 300,000 clones, 70% to 90% seen once, with 3.7% in the top ten. Input material: peripheral blood. This receptor was identified in a woman in her thirties or forties with acute or convalescent COVID-19.

CDR3 protein: CSVVVSYNEQFF. The CDR3, as DNA: TGCAGCGTTGTCGTCTCCTACAATGAGCAGTTCTTC. J is TRBJ2-1 and V is TRBV29-1; no clear D. This CDR3 spans 12 amino acids. The V and J ends lost 4 bases and 0 bases respectively, with 4 bases between them. Germline loops: CDR1 SQVTM, CDR2 ANQGSEA.